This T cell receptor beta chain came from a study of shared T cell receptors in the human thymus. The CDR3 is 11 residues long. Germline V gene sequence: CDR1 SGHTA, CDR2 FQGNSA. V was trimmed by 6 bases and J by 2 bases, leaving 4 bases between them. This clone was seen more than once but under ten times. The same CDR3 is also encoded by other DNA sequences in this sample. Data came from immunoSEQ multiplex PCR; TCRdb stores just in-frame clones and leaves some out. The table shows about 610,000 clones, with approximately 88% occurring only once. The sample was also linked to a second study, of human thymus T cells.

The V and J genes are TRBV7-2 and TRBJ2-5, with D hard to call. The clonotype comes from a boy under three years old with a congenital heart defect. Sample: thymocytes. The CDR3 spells CASSSQETQYF. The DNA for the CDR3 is TGTGCCAGCAGTTCACAAGAGACCCAGTACTTC.